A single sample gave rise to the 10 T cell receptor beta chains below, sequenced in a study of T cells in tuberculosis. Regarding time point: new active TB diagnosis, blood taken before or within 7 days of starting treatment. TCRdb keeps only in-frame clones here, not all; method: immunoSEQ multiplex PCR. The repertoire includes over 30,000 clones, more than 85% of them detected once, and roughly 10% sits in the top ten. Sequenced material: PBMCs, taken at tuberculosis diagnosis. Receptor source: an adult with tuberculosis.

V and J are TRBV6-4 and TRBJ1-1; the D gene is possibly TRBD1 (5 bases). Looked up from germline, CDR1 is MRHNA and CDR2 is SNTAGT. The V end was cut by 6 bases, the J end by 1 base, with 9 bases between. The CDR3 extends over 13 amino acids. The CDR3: CASRLTANTEAFF. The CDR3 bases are TGTGCCAGCAGGTTGACAGCGAACACTGAAGCTTTCTTT.

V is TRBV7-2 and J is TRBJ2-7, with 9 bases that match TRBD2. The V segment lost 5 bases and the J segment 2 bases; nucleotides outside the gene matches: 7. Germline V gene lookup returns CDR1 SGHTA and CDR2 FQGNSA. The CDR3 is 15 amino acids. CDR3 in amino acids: CASSTLAGATYEQYF. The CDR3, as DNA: TGTGCCAGCAGCACCTTAGCGGGAGCGACCTACGAGCAGTACTTC.

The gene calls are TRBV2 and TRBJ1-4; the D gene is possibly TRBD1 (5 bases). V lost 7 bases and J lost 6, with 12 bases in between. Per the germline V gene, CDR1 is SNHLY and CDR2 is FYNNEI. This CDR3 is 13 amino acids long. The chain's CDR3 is CASKAGNYEKLFF. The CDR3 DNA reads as TGTGCCAGCAAGGCAGGGAACTATGAAAAACTGTTTTTT.

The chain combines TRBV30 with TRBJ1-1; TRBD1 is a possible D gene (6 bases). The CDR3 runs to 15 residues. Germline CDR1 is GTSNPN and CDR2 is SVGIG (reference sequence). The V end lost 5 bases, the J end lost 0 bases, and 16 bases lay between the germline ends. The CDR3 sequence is CAWDKTGFMNTEAFF. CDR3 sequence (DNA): TGTGCCTGGGATAAGACAGGCTTCATGAACACTGAAGCTTTCTTT.

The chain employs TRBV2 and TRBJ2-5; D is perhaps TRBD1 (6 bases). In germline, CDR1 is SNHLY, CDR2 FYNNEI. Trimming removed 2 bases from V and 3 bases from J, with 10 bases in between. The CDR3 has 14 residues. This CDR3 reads CASSESPGEETQYF. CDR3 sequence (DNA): TGTGCCAGCAGTGAATCGCCAGGGGAAGAGACCCAGTACTTC. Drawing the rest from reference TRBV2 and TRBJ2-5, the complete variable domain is EPEVTQTPSHQVTQMGQEVILRCVPISNHLYFYWYRQILGQKVEFLVSFYNNEISEKSEIFDDQFSVERPDGSNFTLKIRSTKLEDSAMYFCASSESPGEETQYFGPGTRLLVL.

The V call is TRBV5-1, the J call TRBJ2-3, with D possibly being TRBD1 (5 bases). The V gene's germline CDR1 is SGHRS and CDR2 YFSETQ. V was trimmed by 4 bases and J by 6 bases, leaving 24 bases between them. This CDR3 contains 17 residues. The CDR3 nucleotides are TGCGCCAGCAGCGGCGAGATAGGGGCCCTTTTTTTGGATACGCAGTATTTT. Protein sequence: CASSGEIGALFLDTQYF.

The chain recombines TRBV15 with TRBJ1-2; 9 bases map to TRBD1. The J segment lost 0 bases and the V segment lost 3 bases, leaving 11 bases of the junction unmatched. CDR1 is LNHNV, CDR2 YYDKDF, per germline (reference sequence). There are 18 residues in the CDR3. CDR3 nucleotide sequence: TGTGCCACCAGCAGGGATGCTCGGGACAGGGCGTCTAACTATGGCTACACCTTC. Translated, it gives CATSRDARDRASNYGYTF.

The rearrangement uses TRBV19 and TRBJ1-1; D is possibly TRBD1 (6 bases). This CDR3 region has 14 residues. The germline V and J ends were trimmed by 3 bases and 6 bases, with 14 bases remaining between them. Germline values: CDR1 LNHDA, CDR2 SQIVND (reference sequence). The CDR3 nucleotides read TGTGCCAGTAGTATCAAGCAGTCAGGGGCTGAAGCTTTCTTT. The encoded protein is CASSIKQSGAEAFF.

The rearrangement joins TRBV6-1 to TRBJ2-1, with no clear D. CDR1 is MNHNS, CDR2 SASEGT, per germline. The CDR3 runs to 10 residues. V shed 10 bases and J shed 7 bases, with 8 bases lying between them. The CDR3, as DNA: TGTGCCACCCTAGAAAATGAGCAGTTCTTC. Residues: CATLENEQFF.

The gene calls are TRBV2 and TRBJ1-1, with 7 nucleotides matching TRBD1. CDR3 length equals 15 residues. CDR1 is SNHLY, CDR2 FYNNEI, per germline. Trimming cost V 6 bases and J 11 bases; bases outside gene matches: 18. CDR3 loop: CASRISEGQLRTAFF. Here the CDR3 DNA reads TGTGCCAGCAGGATCAGCGAGGGACAGCTGCGGACTGCTTTCTTT.